This T cell receptor beta chain was sequenced in a study of cytomegalovirus exposure and HLA in healthy donors. This clone was seen just once. Germline V gene data show CDR1 as ENHRY and CDR2 as SYGVKD. Trimming took 7 bases from V and 4 from J; bases not matched to a gene: 8. The CDR3 has 15 residues. The PCR was carried out with 60 Vbeta primers and 13 Jbeta primers. The assay was immunoSEQ multiplex PCR, and TCRdb's table has in-frame clones only and misses some. This sample carries around 140,000 clones, about four fifths of them seen once, and the ten largest clones take 2% to 2.5%. The receptor's source is a woman between 18 and 29 years old in good health and CMV-seropositive. The V and J genes are TRBV10-3 and TRBJ2-1, with 9 bases matching TRBD2. The specimen sequenced was PBMCs. CDR3 bases: TGTGCCATCATGAGTTCTAGCGGGGAGTACAATGAGCAGTTCTTC. This codes for CAIMSSSGEYNEQFF.